The 24 T cell receptor beta chains given below trace back to one sample, sequenced in a study of PD-1 blockade in classical Hodgkin lymphoma. Profiled with immunoSEQ multiplex PCR; TCRdb holds only in-frame clones, not every one. Here the sample spans 20,000 to 30,000 clones, 81% being singletons. Autologous stem cell transplantation was followed by relapse in every patient, and brentuximab vedotin exposure varied. The source was peripheral blood mononuclear cells (PBMCs), collected before the second cycle of nivolumab. The source of these receptors is a human donor with classical Hodgkin lymphoma.

The rearrangement links TRBV7-8 to TRBJ1-4; D not resolved. V was pared by 4 bases and J by 5 bases, with 11 bases between. CDR1 and CDR2 (germline): SGHVS, FQNEAQ. This CDR3 has 14 residues. The CDR3 DNA reads TGTGCCAGCAGCTCCAGATTAGCGAATGAAAAACTGTTTTTT. It yields the protein CASSSRLANEKLFF.

V and J are TRBV28 and TRBJ2-5, with D perhaps matching TRBD1 (6 bases). This CDR3 is 14 amino acids long. Germline V lookup: CDR1 MDHEN, CDR2 SYDVKM. Trimming took 6 bases from V and 2 from J, leaving 13 bases between them. The CDR3 protein is CASRPGQPQETQYF. The CDR3 DNA reads TGTGCCAGCAGGCCTGGACAGCCTCAAGAGACCCAGTACTTC.

This clone has a single count. The V gene is TRBV5-3, the J gene TRBJ2-2; D call uncertain. TRBV5-3 is recorded as an ORF, its role being uncertain. V was trimmed by 0 bases and J by 8 bases, leaving 11 bases between them. The CDR3 runs to 14 residues. The CDR3 sequence is CARSLGAPKGELFF. The CDR3 bases are TGTGCCAGAAGCTTGGGGGCCCCCAAGGGGGAGCTGTTTTTT.

The rearrangement uses TRBV30 and TRBJ1-1, with 8 bases lining up with TRBD1. There are 16 residues in the CDR3. After removal of 3 bases from V and 1 base from J, the junction contained 10 bases not matched to a gene. CDR1 GTSNPN and CDR2 SVGIG come from the germline V gene (reference sequence). For the CDR3, the DNA is TGTGCCTGGAGCGCAAAGAAAGACAGGGGGAACACTGAAGCTTTCTTT. Translated: CAWSAKKDRGNTEAFF.

V is TRBV5-8 and J is TRBJ2-5; D might be TRBD2 (5 bases). Germline V gives CDR1 SGHTS, CDR2 YDEGEE. The CDR3 contains 15 residues. V dropped 4 bases and J dropped 1 base, with 14 bases sitting between them. CDR3 DNA: TGTGCCAGCAGCCCCGGGGAGCAGATCCAAGAGACCCAGTACTTC. Its protein is CASSPGEQIQETQYF. Variable domain in full (rest from reference TRBV5-8 and TRBJ2-5): EAGVTQSPTHLIKTRGQQATLRCSPISGHTSVYWYQQALGLGLQFLLWYDEGEERNRGNFPPRFSGRQFPNYSSELNVNALELEDSALYLCASSPGEQIQETQYFGPGTRLLVL.

The count of this clone is one. At one boundary the junction diverges from the germline segment, which might be a read error. The chain joins TRBV6-1 to TRBJ1-5; 9 nucleotides match TRBD1. CDR1 and CDR2 (germline): MNHNS, SASEGT. The CDR3 has 20 amino acids. DNA of the CDR3: TGTGCCAGCAGGGAAGAGTCCGGGACAGGGATTTTGGTAGGCAATCAGCCCCAGCATTTT. Its protein product is CASREESGTGILVGNQPQHF.

This sequence joins TRBV5-4 and TRBJ1-3, with D tentatively TRBD1 (5 bases). The germline V and J ends were trimmed by 5 bases and 2 bases, with 14 bases remaining between them. CDR1 and CDR2 (germline): SGHNT, YYREEE (reference sequence). This CDR3 has 15 amino acids. For the CDR3, the DNA is TGTGCCAGCAGTACCTTTCGGGGCGCTGGAAACACCATATATTTT. Translated: CASSTFRGAGNTIYF. Full variable domain (outside the CDR3, taken from reference TRBV5-4 and TRBJ1-3): ETGVTQSPTHLIKTRGQQVTLRCSSQSGHNTVSWYQQALGQGPQFIFQYYREEENGRGNFPPRFSGLQFPNYSSELNVNALELDDSALYLCASSTFRGAGNTIYFGEGSWLTVV.

The chain couples TRBV29-1 to TRBJ2-7; 9 positions agree with TRBD1. The germline V gene encodes CDR1 SQVTM and CDR2 ANQGSEA. The V and J ends lost 7 bases and 7 bases, in that order; junction bases with no gene match: 14. This CDR3 is built from 14 residues. CDR3 protein: CSAGEGTGPGEQYF. For the CDR3, the DNA is TGCAGCGCTGGGGAGGGGACAGGGCCGGGGGAGCAGTACTTC.

The chain has TRBV30 and TRBJ2-1; TRBD2 matches 8 bases. CDR3 size: 16 residues. Germline V gene data show CDR1 as GTSNPN and CDR2 as SVGIG (reference sequence). J was trimmed by 4 bases and V by 2 bases; bases with no gene match: 10. The CDR3 DNA reads as TGTGCCTGGAGTCCCGCCGGGGGGGGCCGGTACAATGAGCAGTTCTTC. Translated: CAWSPAGGGRYNEQFF. Full variable domain (rest looked up from reference TRBV30 and TRBJ2-1): SQTIHQWPATLVQPVGSPLSLECTVEGTSNPNLYWYRQAAGRGLQLLFYSVGIGQISSEVPQNLSASRPQDRQFILSSKKLLLSDSGFYLCAWSPAGGGRYNEQFFGPGTRLTVL.

This clone was picked up a small number of times. The CDR3 DNA is TGTGCCAGCAGCTTAGGCGAGACTTTGGGCGCTTTCTTT. Amino acid sequence: CASSLGETLGAFF. The chain uses TRBV7-9 and TRBJ1-1; D not resolved. Deletions cut 1 base from V and 11 bases from J, with 14 bases between. This CDR3 region has 13 residues. CDR1 and CDR2 from the germline V gene are SEHNR and FQNEAQ (reference sequence). Combining the CDR3 with reference TRBV7-9 and TRBJ1-1 gives the whole variable domain DTGVSQNPRHKITKRGQNVTFRCDPISEHNRLYWYRQTLGQGPEFLTYFQNEAQLEKSRLLSDRFSAERPKGSFSTLEIQRTEQGDSAMYLCASSLGETLGAFFGQGTRLTVV.

V gene TRBV6-5 combines with J gene TRBJ2-1, with D unresolved. CDR3 length equals 14 residues. V was pared by 6 bases and J by 0 bases, with 9 bases between. Germline V gives CDR1 MNHEY, CDR2 SVGAGI. CDR3 sequence (DNA): TGTGCCAGCAGATACACCCCCTCCTACAATGAGCAGTTCTTC. Translating gives CASRYTPSYNEQFF.

The chain uses TRBV5-8 and TRBJ1-2; D gene uncertain. The CDR3 is 13 amino acids. The V end lost 1 base, the J end lost 8 bases, and 12 bases lay between the germline ends. The germline gives CDR1 SGHTS, CDR2 YDEGEE. The CDR3 region is CASSLRGPRGYTF. As DNA, the CDR3 is TGTGCCAGCAGCTTGCGCGGACCGCGGGGCTACACCTTC. Looking up the rest from reference TRBV5-8 and TRBJ1-2 gives the full variable domain: EAGVTQSPTHLIKTRGQQATLRCSPISGHTSVYWYQQALGLGLQFLLWYDEGEERNRGNFPPRFSGRQFPNYSSELNVNALELEDSALYLCASSLRGPRGYTFGSGTRLTVV.

V gene TRBV5-1 combines with J gene TRBJ1-4; no firm D call. V dropped 0 bases and J dropped 1 base, with 7 bases sitting between them. The CDR3 consists of 15 residues. Germline values: CDR1 SGHRS, CDR2 YFSETQ. CDR3 in amino acids: CASSLVPGTNEKLFF. For the CDR3, the DNA is TGCGCCAGCAGCTTGGTCCCGGGAACTAATGAAAAACTGTTTTTT.

The chain links TRBV9 to TRBJ2-7; D not certain. The V end was cut by 2 bases, the J end by 6 bases, with 9 bases between. The CDR3 is 12 amino acids. Germline CDR1 reads SGDLS; CDR2 reads YYNGEE. The CDR3 loop reads CASSVGEGEQYF. The CDR3 DNA follows: TGTGCCAGCAGCGTTGGGGAAGGCGAGCAGTACTTC.

The rearrangement links TRBV18 to TRBJ2-3; 10 positions match TRBD1. CDR3 length equals 16 residues. V was pared by 4 bases and J by 4 bases, with 8 bases of the junction left unmatched. From germline, CDR1 is KGHSH and CDR2 LQKENI. The CDR3: CASSRQGADLSDTQYF. The CDR3 nucleotides are TGTGCCAGCTCACGACAGGGGGCGGATCTGTCAGATACGCAGTATTTT.

The chain recombines TRBV30 with TRBJ2-2; D unclear. V lost 0 bases to trimming and J lost 3 bases, with 5 bases between them. The CDR3 spans 13 residues. The germline gives CDR1 GTSNPN, CDR2 SVGIG (reference sequence). CDR3 nucleotides: TGTGCCTGGAGTGTAAGTTACACCGGGGAGCTGTTTTTT. Translating gives CAWSVSYTGELFF.

This clone was detected once. The chain has TRBV2 and TRBJ1-2; D not resolved. There are 13 residues in the CDR3. Germline values: CDR1 SNHLY, CDR2 FYNNEI. V was clipped by 8 bases and J by 5 bases, with 15 bases between them. In DNA form, the CDR3 reads TGTGCCAGCCCGAGGGTGGGTTTTTATGGCTACACCTTC. Its protein product is CASPRVGFYGYTF.

V and J are TRBV2 and TRBJ1-5; D is perhaps TRBD1 (5 bases). The CDR3 loop spans 16 amino acids. V shed 7 bases and J shed 2 bases, with 18 bases lying between them. In germline, CDR1 is SNHLY, CDR2 FYNNEI. The CDR3 DNA sequence: TGTGCCAGCACCCCCTCCAGGGCGCGGGGCAATCAGCCCCAGCATTTT. Translation: CASTPSRARGNQPQHF.

The genes are TRBV27 and TRBJ2-2, with D perhaps assigned TRBD1 or TRBD2 (5 bases each). The CDR3 has 15 residues. Germline CDR1 reads MNHEY; CDR2 reads SMNVEV (reference sequence). V lost 11 bases and J lost 4, with 20 bases in between. In nucleotides, the CDR3 is TGTGCCCTCATTGAAAGGGGCGAGGGCACCGGGGAGCTGTTTTTT. As protein: CALIERGEGTGELFF.

This clone was observed a few times. This chain joins TRBV30 and TRBJ1-1, with D unresolved. The CDR3 extends over 14 amino acids. Germline CDR1 GTSNPN, CDR2 SVGIG (reference sequence). V lost 1 base and J 1 base, leaving 10 bases between the germline ends. This CDR3 reads CAWSALSPNTEAFF. CDR3 DNA: TGTGCCTGGAGTGCCCTGAGCCCGAACACTGAAGCTTTCTTT.

The genes are TRBV29-1 and TRBJ2-1, with D tentatively TRBD1 (6 bases). The CDR3 runs 16 residues. CDR1 and CDR2 (germline): SQVTM, ANQGSEA. The germline V and J ends were trimmed by 0 bases and 1 base, with 13 bases remaining between them. The CDR3 reads CSVEDPDRQSYNEQFF. CDR3 DNA: TGCAGCGTTGAAGACCCCGACAGGCAGTCCTACAATGAGCAGTTCTTC.

V and J are TRBV19 and TRBJ1-1; perhaps TRBD1 as D (6 bases). CDR3 length: 14 amino acids. Germline CDR1 is LNHDA and CDR2 is SQIVND (reference sequence). Trimming left V 7 bases short and J 7 bases short, with 19 bases between. Here the CDR3 reads CASMHGGAGDEAFF. The CDR3 bases are TGTGCCAGTATGCATGGGGGCGCGGGAGATGAAGCTTTCTTT.

The J gene is TRBJ2-7, the V gene TRBV20-1; 7 bases fit TRBD1. Looked up from germline, CDR1 is DFQATT and CDR2 is SNEGSKA (reference sequence). The CDR3 sequence is 11 residues long. V shed 2 bases, J shed 5 bases, and the junction held 0 bases outside the gene matches. The CDR3 sequence is CSARQGDEQYF. DNA for the CDR3: TGCAGTGCTAGACAGGGGGACGAGCAGTACTTC.

This chain connects TRBV11-2 to TRBJ2-1, with D maybe TRBD2 (6 bases). The V gene's germline CDR1 is SGHAT and CDR2 FQNNGV. This CDR3 comprises 14 residues. Trimming removed 8 bases at V and 2 bases at J, with 13 bases between. CDR3 protein: CASLPGLAYNEQFF. CDR3 coding DNA: TGTGCCAGCCTCCCGGGACTGGCCTACAATGAGCAGTTCTTC.